The clone carrying this T cell receptor (beta chain) came up a few times. TCRdb keeps only in-frame clones here, not all; method: immunoSEQ multiplex PCR. The sample holds approximately 220,000 clones; around 83% are singletons and the top ten take about 8.9%. These data come from a study of blood T cell repertoires in COVID-19. Background on the study: Collection of acute and convalescent COVID-19 samples took place in the United States, Italy and Spain. The analysed material was cDNA or gDNA that came from T cells, B-cell-depleted T cells, or PBMCs.

CDR1 is SGHTA and CDR2 is FQGNSA in the germline V gene. The V end lost 4 bases, the J end lost 7 bases, and 16 bases lay between the germline ends. The CDR3 runs 14 residues. The rearrangement uses TRBV7-2 and TRBJ1-2, with D possibly matching TRBD1 (5 bases). Sequenced sample: peripheral blood. The source is a woman aged 50 to 60 with acute or convalescent COVID-19. CDR3 DNA: TGTGCCAGCAGCTATGGGGAGGGGCGGAGTGGCTACACCTTC. Translation gives CASSYGEGRSGYTF.